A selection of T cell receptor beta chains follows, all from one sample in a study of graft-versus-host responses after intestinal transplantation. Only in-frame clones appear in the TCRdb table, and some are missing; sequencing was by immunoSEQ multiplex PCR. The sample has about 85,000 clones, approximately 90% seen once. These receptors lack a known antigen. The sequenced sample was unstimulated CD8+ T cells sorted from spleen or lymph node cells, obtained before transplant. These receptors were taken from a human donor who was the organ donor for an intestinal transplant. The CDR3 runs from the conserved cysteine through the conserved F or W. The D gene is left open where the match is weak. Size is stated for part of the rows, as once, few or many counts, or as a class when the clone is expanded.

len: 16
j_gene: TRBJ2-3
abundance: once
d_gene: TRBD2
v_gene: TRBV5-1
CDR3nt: TGCGCCAGCAGCTTACGAGCGGGAGGGAACACAGATACGCAGTATTTT
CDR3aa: CASSLRAGGNTDTQYF

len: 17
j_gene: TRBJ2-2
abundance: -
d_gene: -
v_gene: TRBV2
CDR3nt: TGTGCCAGCAGTGGGGGGTTGGCAGGCGCGAACACCGGGGAGCTGTTTTTT
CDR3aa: CASSGGLAGANTGELFF

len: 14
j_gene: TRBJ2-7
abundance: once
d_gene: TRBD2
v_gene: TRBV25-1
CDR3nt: TGTGCCAGCAGTGACAGGACTAGCGGCTACGAGCAGTACTTC
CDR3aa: CASSDRTSGYEQYF

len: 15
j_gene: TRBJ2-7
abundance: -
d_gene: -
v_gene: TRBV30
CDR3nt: TGTGCCTGGAGTGTTCCATGGGGCAAAGCTTACGAGCAGTACTTC
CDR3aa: CAWSVPWGKAYEQYF

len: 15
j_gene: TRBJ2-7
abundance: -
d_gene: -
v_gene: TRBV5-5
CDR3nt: TGTGCCAGCAGCTTGTTCGGGGGGCACTCCTACGAGCAGTACTTC
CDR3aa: CASSLFGGHSYEQYF

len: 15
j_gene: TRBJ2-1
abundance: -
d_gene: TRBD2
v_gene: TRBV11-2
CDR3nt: TGTGCCAGCAGCTTCATAGCGGGGGGCCCAGGGGAGCAGTTCTTC
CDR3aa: CASSFIAGGPGEQFF

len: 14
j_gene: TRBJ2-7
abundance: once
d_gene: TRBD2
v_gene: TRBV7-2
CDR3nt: TGTGCCAGCAGCTACTTAGCGGGTCATTACGAGCAGTACTTC
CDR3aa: CASSYLAGHYEQYF

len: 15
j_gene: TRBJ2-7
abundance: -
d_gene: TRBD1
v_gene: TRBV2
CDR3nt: TGTGCCAGCAGGAACAGGCCAGGGGGTCACGACGAGCAGTACTTC
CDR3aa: CASRNRPGGHDEQYF

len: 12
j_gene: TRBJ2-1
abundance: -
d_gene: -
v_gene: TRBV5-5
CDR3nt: TGTGCCAGCAGCTTGCGGGGGTATGAGCAGTTCTTC
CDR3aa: CASSLRGYEQFF

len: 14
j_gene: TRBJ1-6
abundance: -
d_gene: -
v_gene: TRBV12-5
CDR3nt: TGTGCTAGTGGTTTGGGAGGGCCTACCTCACCCCTCCACTTT
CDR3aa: CASGLGGPTSPLHF

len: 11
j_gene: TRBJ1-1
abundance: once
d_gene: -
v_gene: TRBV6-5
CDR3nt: TGTGCCAGCGCGGGGAACACTGAAGCTTTCTTT
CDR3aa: CASAGNTEAFF

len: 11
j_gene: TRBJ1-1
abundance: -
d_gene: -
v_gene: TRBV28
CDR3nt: TGTGCCAGCAGTTTAGGGCCTCGGGCTTTCTTT
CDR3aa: CASSLGPRAFF

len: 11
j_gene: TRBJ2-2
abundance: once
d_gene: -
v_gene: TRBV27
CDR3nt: TGTGCCACCCCCTCGACCGGGGAGCTGTTTTTT
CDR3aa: CATPSTGELFF

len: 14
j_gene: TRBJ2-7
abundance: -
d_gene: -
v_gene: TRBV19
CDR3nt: TGTGCCAGTAGAACAGACCAAGGATCCTACGAGCAGTACTTC
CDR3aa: CASRTDQGSYEQYF

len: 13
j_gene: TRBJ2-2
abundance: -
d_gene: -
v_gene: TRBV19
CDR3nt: TGTGCCAGTAGTATTGGGGTAGCCGGGGAGCTGTTTTTT
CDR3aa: CASSIGVAGELFF

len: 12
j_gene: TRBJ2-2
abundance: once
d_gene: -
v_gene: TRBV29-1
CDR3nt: TGCAGCGTTGATACGGGCACCGGGGAGCTGTTTTTT
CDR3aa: CSVDTGTGELFF

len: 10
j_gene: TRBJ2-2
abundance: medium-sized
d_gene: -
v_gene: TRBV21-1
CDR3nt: TGTGCCAGCTTTAACGGGGAGCTGTTTTTT
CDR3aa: CASFNGELFF